The 17 T cell receptor beta chains below all came from one sample that was sequenced in a study of blood T cells in healthy people across ages. A second PCR of roughly 7 to 11 cycles used a sample-barcoded 5' primer and a J-beta primer mix. TCRdb re-derived calls from the 5' RACE reads in MiXCR, one entry per CDR3 protein. The table shows about 1,400,000 distinct CDR3 sequences, with 42% occurring only once. Sequencing was carried out using blood. Receptor source: a woman younger than 35 in good health.

The chain links TRBV3-1 to TRBJ1-4; weak D call: TRBD1 (5 bases). Germline CDR1 reads LGHDT; CDR2 reads YNNKEL (reference sequence). V dropped 2 bases and J dropped 2 bases, with 9 bases sitting between them. The CDR3 extends over 15 amino acids. In DNA, the CDR3 is TGTGCCAGCAGCCAACGGGGGGTTACTAATGAAAAACTGTTTTTT. Protein: CASSQRGVTNEKLFF.

The rearrangement uses TRBV13 and TRBJ2-5, with no clear D. The end of the DNA aligns better with TRBJ2-7, so the J call may be wrong. This CDR3 contains 13 residues. Germline loops: CDR1 PRHDT, CDR2 FYEKMQ (reference sequence). CDR3 residues: CASSLGGSAEQYF. As DNA, the CDR3 is TGTGCCAGCAGCTTAGGGGGGTCGGCCGAGCAGTACTTC.

There are many counts of this clonotype. The rearrangement joins TRBV6-4 to TRBJ2-1; weak D call: TRBD2 (6 bases). The J call may be wrong; the DNA end is better matched by TRBJ2-7. The CDR3 totals 15 residues. Germline CDR1 and CDR2: MRHNA and SNTAGT. In DNA, the CDR3 is TGTGCCAGCAGTGACTCTAGCGGCTCCTACAATGAGCAGTACTTC. Translated: CASSDSSGSYNEQYF.

The chain recombines TRBV7-2 with TRBJ2-1; 10 bases line up with TRBD2. The J segment lost 5 bases and the V segment lost 5 bases, leaving 6 bases of the junction unmatched. Germline V gene data show CDR1 as SGHTA and CDR2 as FQGNSA. The CDR3 spans 15 residues. CDR3 sequence reads: CASSPTSGADNEQFF. In DNA, the CDR3 is TGTGCCAGCAGCCCCACTAGCGGGGCGGACAATGAGCAGTTCTTC.

This clonotype was detected a few times. V usage is TRBV12-5 and J usage is TRBJ2-1; 8 bases agree with TRBD1. CDR3 length equals 16 residues. Trimming cost V 5 bases and J 0 bases; bases outside gene matches: 6. CDR1 is LGHNT and CDR2 is FRNRAP in the germline V gene. The CDR3 DNA reads TGTGCTAGTGGTGGCAGGGGGCCCGACTCCTACAATGAGCAGTTCTTC. It translates to CASGGRGPDSYNEQFF.

V gene TRBV9 combines with J gene TRBJ2-2; tentatively, D is TRBD2 (5 bases). Trimming pared 6 bases from V and 0 bases from J, leaving 12 bases between. CDR3 length equals 15 residues. The germline gives CDR1 SGDLS, CDR2 YYNGEE. The CDR3 DNA reads TGTGCCAGCACCCAAGGCGGGTCGAACACCGGGGAGCTGTTTTTT. Its protein is CASTQGGSNTGELFF.

The chain is built from TRBV18 and TRBJ2-4, with a tentative D call TRBD1 (5 bases). Germline CDR1 is KGHSH and CDR2 is LQKENI. The V end was cut by 2 bases, the J end by 1 base, with 9 bases between. This CDR3 comprises 15 residues. The CDR3 loop reads CASSPTGSAKNIQYF. The CDR3 DNA is TGTGCCAGCTCACCAACAGGATCTGCCAAAAACATTCAGTACTTC.

V usage is TRBV7-9 and J usage is TRBJ1-5, with a possible D match to TRBD1 (5 bases). V lost 1 base and J lost 2, with 12 bases in between. The CDR3 loop spans 16 amino acids. Germline V gene data show CDR1 as SEHNR and CDR2 as FQNEAQ (reference sequence). The CDR3 loop reads CASSLVGGDGNQPQHF. The CDR3 region has the DNA TGTGCCAGCAGCTTAGTCGGGGGGGATGGCAATCAGCCCCAGCATTTT.

The chain links TRBV27 to TRBJ1-2; the D gene is possibly TRBD1 (6 bases). Germline CDR1 is MNHEY and CDR2 is SMNVEV (reference sequence). This CDR3 is built from 14 residues. Trimming took off 5 bases at V and 8 bases at J, with 18 bases between the two ends. Written as DNA, the CDR3 is TGTGCCAGCAGTCCCCAGTTGGGGGCTGGAGGCTACACCTTC. It yields the protein CASSPQLGAGGYTF.

The chain employs TRBV20-1 and TRBJ2-5; the D is unclear. With 0 bases removed from V and 5 bases from J, the gap between germline ends came to 10 bases. From germline, CDR1 is DFQATT and CDR2 SNEGSKA (reference sequence). This CDR3 has 13 amino acids. The CDR3 loop is CSARDISRETQYF. The CDR3 bases are TGCAGTGCTAGAGATATCTCGCGGGAGACCCAGTACTTC.

The V gene is TRBV7-2, the J gene TRBJ2-1; possibly TRBD1 or TRBD2 for D (6 bases each). CDR3 length: 15 amino acids. Trimming cost V 4 bases and J 14 bases, with 24 bases left between them. Germline V gene sequence: CDR1 SGHTA, CDR2 FQGNSA. The CDR3 DNA follows: TGTGCCAGCAGCTCATCCGGGACTTTGATTGGGGGCAAGTTCTTC. Protein: CASSSSGTLIGGKFF.

The CDR3, as DNA: TGCAGTGCTAGAAACCGGGGGGTGGGATATGAAAAACTGTTTTTT. Amino acid sequence: CSARNRGVGYEKLFF. The chain combines TRBV20-1 with TRBJ1-4; TRBD1 might be the D (5 bases). CDR3 length equals 15 residues. Trimming stripped 2 bases from V and 6 bases from J, with 16 bases between. Germline V CDR1 and CDR2: DFQATT, SNEGSKA (reference sequence).

In this sample, this clonotype turned up a few times. The CDR3, as DNA: TGCGCCAGAGGGACTAGCGGGGGCATTGGTTCCTACGAGCAGTACTTC. This gives the protein CARGTSGGIGSYEQYF. This chain links TRBV5-1 with TRBJ2-7; 14 bases agree with TRBD2. The length of the CDR3 is 16 residues. Losses at the gene ends were 8 bases for V and 1 base for J; bases not matched to a gene: 8. Per germline, CDR1 SGHRS and CDR2 YFSETQ. The full variable domain, its missing parts supplied by reference TRBV5-1 and TRBJ2-7, is KAGVTQTPRYLIKTRGQQVTLSCSPISGHRSVSWYQQTPGQGLQFLFEYFSETQRNKGNFPGRFSGRQFSNSRSEMNVSTLELGDSALYLCARGTSGGIGSYEQYFGPGTRLTVT.

This clonotype came up a few times. This sequence joins TRBV4-1 and TRBJ2-5, with D perhaps TRBD2 (6 bases). The V and J ends lost 2 bases and 2 bases respectively, with 12 bases between them. Per the germline V gene, CDR1 is MGHRA and CDR2 is YSYEKL. CDR3 size: 15 residues. The CDR3 DNA follows: TGCGCCAGCAGCCAACACGGGACTCCGCAAGAGACCCAGTACTTC. Translating gives CASSQHGTPQETQYF.

This chain joins TRBV24-1 and TRBJ2-5; 7 nucleotides agree with TRBD1. Germline lookup yields CDR1 KGHDR and CDR2 SFDVKD. After removal of 3 bases from V and 11 bases from J, the junction contained 17 bases not matched to a gene. The CDR3 runs to 16 residues. DNA of the CDR3: TGTGCCACCAGTGATCCTCGGACAGGAGATTTCAATGAGCAGTACTTC. Its translation is CATSDPRTGDFNEQYF.

The chain couples TRBV27 to TRBJ2-3, with D hard to call. Trimming stripped 5 bases from V and 0 bases from J, with 15 bases between. The CDR3 has 16 residues. Germline assignment: CDR1 MNHEY and CDR2 SMNVEV (reference sequence). CDR3 DNA: TGTGCCAGCAGTCCCCAAGCCAGCCCTAGCACAGATACGCAGTATTTT. Translated: CASSPQASPSTDTQYF.

J is TRBJ2-5 and V is TRBV28; 7 bases match TRBD2. Germline CDR1 MDHEN, CDR2 SYDVKM. This CDR3 spans 13 amino acids. Trimming removed 8 bases from V and 5 bases from J; junction bases left unmatched: 8. The CDR3 loop reads CASVGTIGETQYF. CDR3 nucleotides: TGTGCCAGCGTCGGGACTATCGGGGAGACCCAGTACTTC. The entire variable domain, with the rest obtained from reference TRBV28 and TRBJ2-5, is as follows: DVKVTQSSRYLVKRTGEKVFLECVQDMDHENMFWYRQDPGLGLRLIYFSYDVKMKEKGDIPEGYSVSREKKERFSLILESASTNQTSMYLCASVGTIGETQYFGPGTRLLVL.